A single sample gave rise to the 29 T cell receptor beta chains below, sequenced in a study of T cells in Graves' hyperthyroidism and ophthalmopathy. The TCR beta CDR3 regions underwent amplification using RNA transcripts as the source. HTBI primers were used for first-round RT-PCR of the TCR CDR3. MiXCR was run by TCRdb on the multiplex PCR reads, yielding one entry per CDR3 protein. The sample has fewer than 750,000 distinct CDR3 sequences, over 12% seen once. The source material was blood. These receptors all come from a woman aged 40 to 50 with Graves' ophthalmopathy.

In its sample, this clonotype was seen many times. J is TRBJ2-7 and V is TRBV6-1; the D is unclear. The V end was cut by 6 bases, the J end by 6 bases, with 15 bases between. The V gene's germline CDR1 is MNHNS and CDR2 SASEGT. CDR3 length: 13 residues. For the CDR3, the DNA is TGTGCCAGCAGGTTCGGGCGGTTCGGCGAGCAGTACTTC. This gives the protein CASRFGRFGEQYF.

The V call is TRBV11-3, the J call TRBJ2-2; no reliable D call. The length of the CDR3 is 13 residues. CDR1 is SGHNT and CDR2 is YENEEA in the germline V gene. V lost 7 bases, J lost 4 bases, and 10 bases lay in between. The CDR3 DNA sequence: TGTGCCAGCACTTCTACAGCCACCGGGGAGCTGTTTTTT. Translating it yields CASTSTATGELFF.

Regarding this clonotype: This sequence may be a read error, since a much larger clone differs from it by one base. The chain uses TRBV10-2 and TRBJ2-7, with D possibly matching TRBD1 (5 bases). Germline V gene sequence: CDR1 WSHSY, CDR2 SAAADI. CDR3 length: 12 amino acids. The CDR3 DNA follows: TGCGTCAGCAGGGTGACTTTGGGAGAGCAGTACTTC. It translates to CVSRVTLGEQYF.

This chain joins TRBV6-1 and TRBJ1-5; a weak D match, TRBD1 (6 bases). This CDR3 comprises 15 residues. V was shortened by 0 bases and J by 1 base, with 7 bases between the two germline ends. Germline CDR1 MNHNS, CDR2 SASEGT. The CDR3 region has the DNA TGTGCCAGCAGTGAAGCAGGGGGAAGCAATCAGCCCCAGCATTTT. Its translation: CASSEAGGSNQPQHF.

This sequence joins TRBV30 and TRBJ2-5, with D possibly being TRBD2 (6 bases). The V and J ends lost 3 bases and 2 bases respectively, with 10 bases between them. From germline, CDR1 is GTSNPN and CDR2 SVGIG (reference sequence). The CDR3 has 13 residues. CDR3 sequence reads: CAWRLAFQETQYF. Written as DNA, the CDR3 is TGTGCCTGGAGGCTAGCGTTTCAAGAGACCCAGTACTTC.

The chain links TRBV6-1 to TRBJ2-4, with D possibly matching TRBD2 (6 bases). CDR1 and CDR2 (germline): MNHNS, SASEGT. There are 17 residues in the CDR3. V was shortened by 8 bases and J by 2 bases, with 22 bases between the two germline ends. The CDR3 DNA reads as TGTGCCAGCCGGCCGAGGGCGGGGCGTTACCCCAAAAACATTCAGTACTTC. Translation gives CASRPRAGRYPKNIQYF.

This clonotype has a count of ten or more. The V call is TRBV11-2, the J call TRBJ1-5, with 11 nucleotides matching TRBD1. This CDR3 region has 19 residues. The ends lost 7 bases at V and 7 bases at J; junction bases unmatched: 21. CDR1 and CDR2 (germline): SGHAT, FQNNGV. For the CDR3, the DNA is TGTGCCAGCACCAATGACTCGGACAGGGGGCTCTTTTCGTACCAGCCCCAGCATTTT. Amino acids: CASTNDSDRGLFSYQPQHF.

This clonotype has ten or more counts. The chain employs TRBV28 and TRBJ1-1; no reliable D call. Germline V lookup: CDR1 MDHEN, CDR2 SYDVKM. The CDR3 totals 15 residues. Trimming left V 5 bases short and J 5 bases short, with 18 bases between. The CDR3 nucleotides are TGTGCCAGCAGTCTCAGTCCGGGGAGGAGGACTGAAGCTTTCTTT. Protein: CASSLSPGRRTEAFF. Based on the CDR3 plus reference TRBV28 and TRBJ1-1, the full variable domain is DVKVTQSSRYLVKRTGEKVFLECVQDMDHENMFWYRQDPGLGLRLIYFSYDVKMKEKGDIPEGYSVSREKKERFSLILESASTNQTSMYLCASSLSPGRRTEAFFGQGTRLTVV.

The table lists this clonotype with many counts. The chain is built from TRBV12-3 or TRBV12-4 and TRBJ2-5; TRBD1 aligns across 8 bases. V shed 5 bases and J 5 bases; nucleotides not matched to a gene: 13. The CDR3 length is 16 residues. CDR3 DNA: TGTGCCAGCAGTCCTGATCCTGGACAGGGACGGGAGACCCAGTACTTC. Translating gives CASSPDPGQGRETQYF.

This clonotype was counted at least ten times. The chain joins TRBV6-1 to TRBJ2-7, with 8 bases lining up with TRBD2. CDR3 size: 14 residues. J lost 3 bases, V lost 7 bases, and 8 bases had no gene match. Germline CDR1 and CDR2: MNHNS and SASEGT. The CDR3 sequence: CASKPGLVGYEQYF. The CDR3 DNA follows: TGTGCCAGCAAACCGGGACTAGTCGGCTACGAGCAGTACTTC.

Ten or more counts support this clonotype. The genes are TRBV3-1 and TRBJ2-5, with D hard to call. The V gene's germline CDR1 is LGHDT and CDR2 YNNKEL (reference sequence). The V gene lost 0 bases and the J gene lost 4 bases, with 12 bases spanning the gap. This CDR3 contains 15 residues. CDR3 DNA: TGTGCCAGCAGCCAAGATGTCTTGCCCACAGAGACCCAGTACTTC. This codes for CASSQDVLPTETQYF.

This clonotype has just a few counts. The chain links TRBV5-7 to TRBJ1-1, with D tentatively TRBD1 (5 bases). TRBV5-7 is known as an ORF, though its function is uncertain. V lost 4 bases to trimming and J lost 6 bases, with 10 bases between them. The CDR3 contains 12 residues. The CDR3, as DNA: TGTGCCAGCAGCGTCAGGGCCGCTGAAGCTTTCTTT. The encoded protein is CASSVRAAEAFF.

At least ten counts were recorded for this clonotype. The V and J genes are TRBV27 and TRBJ2-7; D is perhaps TRBD2 (6 bases). The germline V and J ends were trimmed by 5 bases and 4 bases, with 15 bases remaining between them. There are 14 residues in the CDR3. From germline, CDR1 is MNHEY and CDR2 SMNVEV (reference sequence). This CDR3 reads CASSLSGLSYEQYF. The CDR3 bases are TGTGCCAGCAGTCTGTCGGGACTGTCATACGAGCAGTACTTC.

The chain recombines TRBV12-3 or TRBV12-4 with TRBJ1-1; D not certain. The V end was cut by 11 bases, the J end by 0 bases, with 13 bases between. The CDR3 spans 13 residues. CDR3 region: CAGMGFMNTEAFF. CDR3 in DNA: TGTGCCGGCATGGGATTCATGAACACTGAAGCTTTCTTT.

The J gene is TRBJ2-7, the V gene TRBV4-1, with 10 nucleotides matching TRBD2. Trimming at V came to 3 bases and at J to 6 bases, leaving 8 bases not matched to a gene. Looked up from germline, CDR1 is MGHRA and CDR2 is YSYEKL. The CDR3 runs 15 residues. The CDR3 region has the DNA TGCGCCAGCAGCCATGAGAGCGGGAGGGCCGTCGAGCAGTACTTC. Translating it yields CASSHESGRAVEQYF.

This clonotype was seen many times. V and J are TRBV6-5 and TRBJ1-6, with D perhaps TRBD1 (5 bases). V was pared by 0 bases and J by 7 bases, with 13 bases between. Looked up from germline, CDR1 is MNHEY and CDR2 is SVGAGI. The CDR3 contains 16 residues. The CDR3 loop is CASSYSTRGGNSPLHF. As DNA, the CDR3 is TGTGCCAGCAGTTACTCGACTAGGGGAGGGAATTCACCCCTCCACTTT.

This clonotype has ten or more counts. V usage is TRBV7-8 and J usage is TRBJ1-5; TRBD1 is a possible D gene (6 bases). Per germline, CDR1 SGHVS and CDR2 FQNEAQ. V gave up 6 bases and J gave up 6 bases, with 12 bases separating them. The CDR3 covers 13 residues. Here the CDR3 DNA reads TGTGCCAGCAGTAGGGGGGCAATTCAGCCCCAGCATTTT. Protein sequence: CASSRGAIQPQHF.

This clonotype was seen only a few times. The rearrangement joins TRBV7-8 to TRBJ2-7, with D unclear. This CDR3 contains 14 residues. V gave up 5 bases and J gave up 2 bases, with 13 bases separating them. The germline V gene encodes CDR1 SGHVS and CDR2 FQNEAQ. CDR3 DNA sequence: TGTGCCAGCAGCCGCGGACCCGGAGCCTACGAGCAGTACTTC. This gives the protein CASSRGPGAYEQYF.

The chain carries TRBV27 and TRBJ2-7; possibly TRBD1 for D (6 bases). The germline V and J ends were trimmed by 3 bases and 6 bases, with 12 bases remaining between them. The CDR3 contains 13 residues. Germline CDR1 and CDR2: MNHEY and SMNVEV (reference sequence). The CDR3 DNA reads TGTGCCAGCAGTTTCCAGCGACAGGTCGAGCAGTACTTC. Protein sequence: CASSFQRQVEQYF.

This clonotype was recorded at least ten times. The J gene is TRBJ2-7, the V gene TRBV28; 12 nucleotides align to TRBD2. Germline CDR1 MDHEN, CDR2 SYDVKM. V gave up 3 bases and J gave up 4 bases; unmatched junction bases: 10. The CDR3 runs to 17 residues. The CDR3 DNA is TGTGCCAGCAGTTTTCCGTCGACTAGCGGGAGATTTTACGAGCAGTACTTC. Protein sequence: CASSFPSTSGRFYEQYF. Full variable domain (missing parts from reference TRBV28 and TRBJ2-7): DVKVTQSSRYLVKRTGEKVFLECVQDMDHENMFWYRQDPGLGLRLIYFSYDVKMKEKGDIPEGYSVSREKKERFSLILESASTNQTSMYLCASSFPSTSGRFYEQYFGPGTRLTVT.

The rearrangement uses TRBV20-1 and TRBJ2-7, with no clear D. V lost 4 bases and J lost 0, with 13 bases in between. The CDR3 loop spans 14 amino acids. The germline gives CDR1 DFQATT, CDR2 SNEGSKA (reference sequence). The CDR3, as DNA: TGCAGTGCTATGACACCTATCCACTCCTACGAGCAGTACTTC. This gives the protein CSAMTPIHSYEQYF.

This clonotype was detected ten times or more. This sequence joins TRBV5-1 and TRBJ2-7; TRBD2 matches 10 bases. The CDR3 length is 16 residues. V lost 0 bases and J lost 2; bases outside the gene matches: 5. CDR1 is SGHRS, CDR2 YFSETQ, per germline. CDR3 DNA sequence: TGCGCCAGCAGCTTGGAAAAAGCGGGAGGGCCCTACGAGCAGTACTTC. It encodes CASSLEKAGGPYEQYF.

This clonotype was found many times. This chain uses TRBV7-2 with TRBJ1-2; D is possibly TRBD1 (5 bases). Looked up from germline, CDR1 is SGHTA and CDR2 is FQGNSA. V lost 0 bases and J 4 bases, leaving 15 bases between the germline ends. The CDR3 is 16 amino acids. The CDR3 nucleotides are TGTGCCAGCAGCTTAGCGCAAGGGGCAGAGGTCTATGGCTACACCTTC. Amino acid sequence: CASSLAQGAEVYGYTF.

The V and J genes are TRBV4-2 and TRBJ1-4, with D perhaps TRBD1 (6 bases). Trimming removed 0 bases at V and 8 bases at J, with 22 bases between. There are 18 residues in the CDR3. CDR1 is LGHNA and CDR2 is YNFKEQ in the germline V gene. CDR3 region: CASSQDGGTGLGLEKLFF. The DNA for the CDR3 is TGTGCCAGCAGCCAAGACGGGGGCACAGGGTTAGGTCTGGAAAAACTGTTTTTT.

This clonotype appeared many times. The chain couples TRBV20-1 to TRBJ1-2, with D hard to call. V dropped 3 bases and J dropped 3 bases, with 11 bases sitting between them. The CDR3 extends over 13 amino acids. Germline CDR1 is DFQATT and CDR2 is SNEGSKA (reference sequence). In DNA, the CDR3 is TGCAGTGCTAGCCCCCCCGAAGACTATGGCTACACCTTC. Amino acid sequence: CSASPPEDYGYTF.

This clonotype was detected a few times. The chain recombines TRBV7-9 with TRBJ1-1, with 11 bases fitting TRBD1. The V segment lost 5 bases and the J segment 6 bases; nucleotides outside the gene matches: 8. From germline, CDR1 is SEHNR and CDR2 FQNEAQ (reference sequence). This CDR3 has 15 residues. DNA for the CDR3: TGTGCCAGCAGCCCTGGACAGGGGGCTTTAGCTGAAGCTTTCTTT. This translates into CASSPGQGALAEAFF.

The chain carries TRBV29-1 and TRBJ1-6; D might be TRBD1 (5 bases). Trimming removed 6 bases from V and 0 bases from J, with 18 bases in between. Germline values: CDR1 SQVTM, CDR2 ANQGSEA. This CDR3 is built from 17 residues. The CDR3: CSVGRGELTSYNSPLHF. In nucleotides, the CDR3 is TGCAGCGTCGGGAGGGGAGAACTGACCTCCTATAATTCACCCCTCCACTTT.

This clonotype was detected ten times or more. The chain recombines TRBV11-2 with TRBJ1-1, with D hard to call. Per the germline V gene, CDR1 is SGHAT and CDR2 is FQNNGV. The CDR3 has 13 amino acids. With 3 bases removed from V and 4 bases from J, the gap between germline ends came to 9 bases. CDR3 nucleotides: TGTGCCAGCAGCTTCAGGCAGATCACTGAAGCTTTCTTT. Encoded protein: CASSFRQITEAFF.

This clonotype was detected ten times or more. The rearrangement joins TRBV12-3 or TRBV12-4 to TRBJ1-2, with unresolved D. V shed 3 bases and J shed 0 bases, with 8 bases lying between them. The CDR3 spans 14 residues. CDR3 in amino acids: CASSFIGANYGYTF. CDR3 DNA sequence: TGTGCCAGCAGTTTTATCGGCGCTAACTATGGCTACACCTTC.